The 18 T cell receptor beta chains below all came from one sample that was sequenced in a study of cytomegalovirus exposure and HLA in healthy donors. This table comes from immunoSEQ multiplex PCR, and its TCRdb copy is limited to in-frame clones, with some not included. The sample contains about 200,000 clones, 81% of which appear only once. The sample consisted of PBMCs. The receptor set was obtained from a young woman in good health and CMV-seronegative.

The rearrangement uses TRBV27 and TRBJ2-5; 7 nucleotides line up with TRBD1. Germline loops: CDR1 MNHEY, CDR2 SMNVEV (reference sequence). With 2 bases clipped from V and 0 bases from J, the junction kept 3 bases outside the gene matches. This CDR3 is 15 amino acids long. The CDR3 bases are TGTGCCAGCAGTTTAGGCGACAGGGACCAAGAGACCCAGTACTTC. Its protein is CASSLGDRDQETQYF.

The chain couples TRBV18 to TRBJ1-2, with a tentative D call TRBD1 (6 bases). CDR3 length: 16 amino acids. The germline V gene encodes CDR1 KGHSH and CDR2 LQKENI. V was clipped by 4 bases and J by 0 bases, with 15 bases between them. CDR3 sequence: CASSQQGMSANYGYTF. CDR3 DNA: TGTGCCAGCTCACAACAGGGTATGTCGGCTAACTATGGCTACACCTTC.

The chain employs TRBV19 and TRBJ2-5; D may be TRBD1 (5 bases). V dropped 1 base and J dropped 5 bases, with 14 bases sitting between them. The CDR3 covers 15 residues. Germline-derived CDR1 and CDR2 are LNHDA and SQIVND (reference sequence). The CDR3 spells CASSIGGRVGETQYF. CDR3 DNA: TGTGCCAGTAGTATAGGCGGCAGGGTAGGTGAGACCCAGTACTTC.

This chain links TRBV30 with TRBJ2-1; the D is unclear. Between the trimmed V and J ends, which lost 8 bases and 4 bases, there was a span of 6 bases. This CDR3 contains 10 residues. Germline V gene sequence: CDR1 GTSNPN, CDR2 SVGIG (reference sequence). This chain's CDR3 is CAGAYNEQFF. The CDR3 nucleotides are TGTGCCGGAGCGTACAATGAGCAGTTCTTC.

CDR3 nucleotide sequence: TGTGCCAGCAGGCCTACAGGGGACATTCAGTACTTC. It is translated as CASRPTGDIQYF. This rearrangement joins TRBV28 to TRBJ2-4, with TRBD1 matching over 7 bases. Losses at the gene ends were 6 bases for V and 8 bases for J; bases not matched to a gene: 4. The CDR3 loop spans 12 amino acids. The germline gives CDR1 MDHEN, CDR2 SYDVKM.

The chain links TRBV4-1 to TRBJ2-5; D not resolved. Germline values: CDR1 MGHRA, CDR2 YSYEKL. V shed 3 bases and J shed 2 bases, with 19 bases lying between them. The CDR3 is 17 amino acids. The CDR3 bases are TGCGCCAGCAGCCACGTTTTTTTACAGAAAAGTCAAGAGACCCAGTACTTC. Residues: CASSHVFLQKSQETQYF.

In regard to this clone: Compared with germline, one end of the junction differs, possibly owing to a read error. The V gene is TRBV27, the J gene TRBJ1-5, with D tentatively TRBD1 (6 bases). CDR1 and CDR2 from the germline V gene are MNHEY and SMNVEV (reference sequence). The CDR3 loop spans 17 amino acids. The CDR3 sequence is CASRLSGGPRPNQPQHF. CDR3 sequence (DNA): TGTGCCAGCAGGTTATCGGGGGGGCCCCGGCCTAATCAGCCCCAGCATTTT.

This chain joins TRBV30 and TRBJ2-7; perhaps TRBD1 as D (5 bases). Germline V gene lookup returns CDR1 GTSNPN and CDR2 SVGIG (reference sequence). Trimming pared 6 bases from V and 6 bases from J, leaving 15 bases between. This CDR3 comprises 12 residues. The CDR3 loop reads CACQMQGPEQYF. The CDR3 DNA sequence: TGTGCCTGCCAGATGCAGGGCCCCGAGCAGTACTTC.

V usage is TRBV30 and J usage is TRBJ1-2, with 10 bases that match TRBD1. In germline, CDR1 is GTSNPN, CDR2 SVGIG (reference sequence). The V segment lost 5 bases and the J segment 6 bases; nucleotides outside the gene matches: 6. CDR3 size: 13 residues. Here the CDR3 reads CAWLGQGVDGYTF. CDR3 bases: TGTGCCTGGCTAGGACAGGGGGTGGATGGCTACACCTTC.

This clone was found once. The CDR3 loop is CASSLDGPAVGTDTQYF. DNA for the CDR3: TGTGCCAGCAGCTTAGATGGGCCAGCCGTTGGCACAGATACGCAGTATTTT. J is TRBJ2-3 and V is TRBV11-2, with D unresolved. The length of the CDR3 is 17 residues. V lost 0 bases and J lost 1, with 14 bases in between. Germline-derived CDR1 and CDR2 are SGHAT and FQNNGV. Complete variable domain (other parts from reference TRBV11-2 and TRBJ2-3): EAGVAQSPRYKIIEKRQSVAFWCNPISGHATLYWYQQILGQGPKLLIQFQNNGVVDDSQLPKDRFSAERLKGVDSTLKIQPAKLEDSAVYLCASSLDGPAVGTDTQYFGPGTRLTVL.

The V and J genes are TRBV6-5 and TRBJ1-1, with a tentative D call TRBD1 (5 bases). CDR1 is MNHEY, CDR2 SVGAGI, per germline. V lost 6 bases and J 0 bases, leaving 11 bases between the germline ends. This CDR3 region has 14 residues. CDR3 bases: TGTGCCAGCAGGACAGTTGGACTGAACACTGAAGCTTTCTTT. Translated: CASRTVGLNTEAFF.

The genes are TRBV6-4 and TRBJ2-3, with 7 positions matching TRBD2. Germline V gene data show CDR1 as MRHNA and CDR2 as SNTAGT. The CDR3 has 15 amino acids. V trimming: 6 bases; J trimming: 1 base; junction bases outside the gene matches: 7. CDR3 nucleotides: TGTGCCAGCAGGGGCACGGGGGGTGGCACAGATACGCAGTATTTT. It specifies CASRGTGGGTDTQYF.

The chain combines TRBV27 with TRBJ2-3; 8 bases line up with TRBD2. Germline CDR1 reads MNHEY; CDR2 reads SMNVEV (reference sequence). This CDR3 is built from 16 residues. J was trimmed by 4 bases and V by 4 bases; bases with no gene match: 10. The CDR3 coding sequence is TGTGCCAGCAGTTCCCCGAGCGGGGGCGGGTCAGATACGCAGTATTTT. Translating it yields CASSSPSGGGSDTQYF.

The chain recombines TRBV21-1 with TRBJ1-6; TRBD1 is taken as the D call from the table, unchecked against the DNA. TRBV21-1 represents a pseudogene. CDR3 length: 17 amino acids. The CDR3: CASSTTRQASYNSPLHF. DNA of the CDR3: TGTGCCAGCAGCACCACACGACAGGCCTCCTATAATTCACCCCTCCACTTT.

For this clone: This sample includes further DNA sequences coding for the same CDR3. The chain links TRBV5-6 to TRBJ1-1; the match to TRBD1 covers 9 bases. The CDR3 extends over 14 amino acids. Germline loops: CDR1 SGHDT, CDR2 YYEEEE. The V gene end was trimmed by 4 bases and the J gene end by 2 bases; junction bases not matched to a gene: 3. CDR3 protein: CASSRDRANTEAFF. The CDR3 nucleotides are TGTGCCAGCAGCCGGGACAGGGCCAACACTGAAGCTTTCTTT.

This clone was seen just once. The rearrangement joins TRBV19 to TRBJ1-1, with a weak D call TRBD1 (5 bases). V was pared by 3 bases and J by 4 bases, with 12 bases between. This CDR3 region has 14 residues. Germline V gene lookup returns CDR1 LNHDA and CDR2 SQIVND (reference sequence). The CDR3 nucleotides are TGTGCCAGTAGTATGGCGGGACGCGGCACTGAAGCTTTCTTT. The encoded protein is CASSMAGRGTEAFF.

J is TRBJ2-7 and V is TRBV5-1, with a possible D match to TRBD1 (5 bases). The CDR3 has 12 amino acids. Trimming stripped 2 bases from V and 6 bases from J, with 9 bases between. From germline, CDR1 is SGHRS and CDR2 YFSETQ. The CDR3 DNA is TGCGCCAGCAGCTTTCAGGGCCTCGAGCAGTACTTC. This translates into CASSFQGLEQYF. The full variable domain, completed using reference TRBV5-1 and TRBJ2-7, is KAGVTQTPRYLIKTRGQQVTLSCSPISGHRSVSWYQQTPGQGLQFLFEYFSETQRNKGNFPGRFSGRQFSNSRSEMNVSTLELGDSALYLCASSFQGLEQYFGPGTRLTVT.

CDR3 bases: TGTGCCAGCAGCCCTCGGACAGGGCGAGGGGCCAACGTCCTGACTTTC. It is translated as CASSPRTGRGANVLTF. This chain joins TRBV9 and TRBJ2-6; 8 bases agree with TRBD1. The germline CDR1 and CDR2 sequences are SGDLS and YYNGEE. V lost 4 bases, J lost 4 bases, and 7 bases stayed unmatched. This CDR3 spans 16 amino acids.